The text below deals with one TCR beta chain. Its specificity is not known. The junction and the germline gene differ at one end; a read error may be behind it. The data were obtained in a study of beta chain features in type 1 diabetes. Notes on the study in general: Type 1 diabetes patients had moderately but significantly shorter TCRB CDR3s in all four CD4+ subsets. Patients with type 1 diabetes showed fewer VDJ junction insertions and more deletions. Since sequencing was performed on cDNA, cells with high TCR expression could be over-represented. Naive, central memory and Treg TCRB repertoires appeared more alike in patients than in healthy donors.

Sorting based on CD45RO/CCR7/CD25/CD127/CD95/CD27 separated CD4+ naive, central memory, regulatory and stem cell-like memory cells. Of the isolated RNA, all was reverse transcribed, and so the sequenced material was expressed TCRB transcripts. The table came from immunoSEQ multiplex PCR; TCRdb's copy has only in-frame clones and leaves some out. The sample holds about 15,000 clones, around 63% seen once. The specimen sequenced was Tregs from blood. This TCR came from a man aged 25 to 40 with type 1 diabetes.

Here the CDR3 reads CASTVIGTGGEQHF. CDR3 sequence (DNA): TGTGCCAGCACCGTGATTGGGACAGGGGGCGAGCAGCACTTC. The V and J genes are TRBV2 and TRBJ2-7; 12 nucleotides match TRBD1. Germline CDR1 reads SNHLY; CDR2 reads FYNNEI. The CDR3 loop spans 14 amino acids.